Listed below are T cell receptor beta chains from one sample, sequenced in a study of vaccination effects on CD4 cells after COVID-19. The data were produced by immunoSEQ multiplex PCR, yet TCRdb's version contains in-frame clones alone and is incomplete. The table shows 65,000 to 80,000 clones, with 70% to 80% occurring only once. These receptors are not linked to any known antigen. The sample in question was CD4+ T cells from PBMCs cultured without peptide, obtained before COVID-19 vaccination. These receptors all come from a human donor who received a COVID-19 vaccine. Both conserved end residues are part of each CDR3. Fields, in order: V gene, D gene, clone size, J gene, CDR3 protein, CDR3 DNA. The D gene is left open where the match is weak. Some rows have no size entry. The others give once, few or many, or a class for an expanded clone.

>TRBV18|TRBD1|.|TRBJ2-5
CASSPRTGGIQETQYF
TGTGCCAGCTCACCTAGGACAGGGGGCATCCAAGAGACCCAGTACTTC
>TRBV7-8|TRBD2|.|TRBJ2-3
CASSSGTSGGTQYF
TGTGCCAGCAGCTCCGGGACTAGCGGAGGTACGCAGTATTTT
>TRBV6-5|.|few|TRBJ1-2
CASRQGTYYGYTF
TGTGCCAGCAGACAGGGAACATACTATGGCTACACCTTC
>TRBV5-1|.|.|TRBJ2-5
CASSPGAAETQYF
TGCGCCAGCAGCCCCGGGGCCGCGGAGACCCAGTACTTC
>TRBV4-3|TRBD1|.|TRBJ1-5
CASSQGTGGGQPQHF
TGCGCCAGCAGCCAAGGGACAGGGGGCGGTCAGCCCCAGCATTTT
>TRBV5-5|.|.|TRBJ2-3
CASSLVTDTQYF
TGTGCCAGCAGCTTGGTCACAGATACGCAGTATTTT
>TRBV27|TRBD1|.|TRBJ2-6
CASSRTGTGSFGANVLTF
TGTGCCAGCAGTCGGACCGGGACAGGTTCCTTTGGGGCCAACGTCCTGACTTTC
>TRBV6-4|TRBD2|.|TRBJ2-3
CASSRDYRTDTQYF
TGTGCCAGCAGCCGGGACTACCGCACAGATACGCAGTATTTT
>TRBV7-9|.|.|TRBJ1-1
CASSLDGPEAFF
TGTGCCAGCAGCTTAGACGGTCCCGAAGCTTTCTTT
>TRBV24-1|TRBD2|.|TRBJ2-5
CAENWGGETQYF
TGTGCGGAGAACTGGGGGGGGGAGACCCAGTACTTC
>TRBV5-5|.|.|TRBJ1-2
CASSPRGGGNYGYTF
TGTGCCAGCAGCCCCCGGGGGGGCGGAAATTATGGCTACACCTTC
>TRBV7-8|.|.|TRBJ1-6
CASSVKQGPNSPLHF
TGTGCCAGCAGCGTCAAGCAGGGGCCCAATTCACCCCTCCACTTT
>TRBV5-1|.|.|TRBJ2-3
CASRTGTSTDTQYF
TGCGCCAGCAGAACCGGGACTTCCACAGATACGCAGTATTTT
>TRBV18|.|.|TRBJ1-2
CASSPRSGDYGYTF
TGTGCCAGCTCACCACGCTCGGGGGACTATGGCTACACCTTC
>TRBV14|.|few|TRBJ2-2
CASSQARGSGRELFF
TGTGCCAGCAGCCAAGCGCGAGGTTCTGGCAGGGAGCTGTTTTTT
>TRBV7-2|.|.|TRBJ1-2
CASRNRGERYGYTF
TGTGCCAGCAGAAACCGGGGGGAAAGGTATGGCTACACCTTC
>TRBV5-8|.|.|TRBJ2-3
CASPARPGLSTDTQYF
TGTGCCAGCCCTGCGCGCCCAGGATTAAGCACAGATACGCAGTATTTT
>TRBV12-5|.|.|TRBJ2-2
CASGFGSGLGELFF
TGTGCTAGTGGTTTTGGTTCGGGGCTCGGGGAGCTGTTTTTT
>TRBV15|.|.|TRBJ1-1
CATSSHSNTEAFF
TGTGCCACCAGCAGCCACAGTAACACTGAAGCTTTCTTT
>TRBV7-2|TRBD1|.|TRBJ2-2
CASRRRTGGRDPGELFF
TGTGCCAGCAGACGGAGGACAGGCGGACGGGATCCCGGGGAGCTGTTTTTT
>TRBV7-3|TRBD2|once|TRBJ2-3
CASSLTSGGAAGTDTQYF
TGTGCCAGCAGCTTAACTAGCGGGGGGGCCGCTGGCACAGATACGCAGTATTTT
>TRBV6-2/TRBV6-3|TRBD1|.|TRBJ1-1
CASSPIDRGQTEAFF
TGTGCCAGCAGCCCCATCGACAGGGGGCAGACTGAAGCTTTCTTT
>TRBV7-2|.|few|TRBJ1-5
CASSLTRNQPQHF
TGTGCCAGCAGCTTAACGCGCAATCAGCCCCAGCATTTT
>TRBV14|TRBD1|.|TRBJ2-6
CASSQWTGWGSGANVLTF
TGTGCCAGCAGCCAGTGGACAGGATGGGGCTCTGGGGCCAACGTCCTGACTTTC
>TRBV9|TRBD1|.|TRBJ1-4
CASSEGQGDEKLFF
TGTGCCAGCAGCGAGGGACAGGGGGATGAAAAACTGTTTTTT
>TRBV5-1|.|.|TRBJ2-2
CASSPPRGGTGELFF
TGCGCCAGCAGCCCCCCCAGGGGAGGGACCGGGGAGCTGTTTTTT
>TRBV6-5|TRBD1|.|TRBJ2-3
CASSGTGVTDTQYF
TGTGCCAGCTCCGGGACAGGGGTGACAGATACGCAGTATTTT
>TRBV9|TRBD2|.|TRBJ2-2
CASRETAGTSGGAYTGELFF
TGTGCCAGCAGGGAAACTGCCGGGACTAGCGGGGGGGCATATACCGGGGAGCTGTTTTTT
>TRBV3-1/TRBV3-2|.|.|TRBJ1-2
CASSFLPGTVNYGYTF
TGTGCCAGCAGCTTCCTCCCCGGGACCGTTAACTATGGCTACACCTTC
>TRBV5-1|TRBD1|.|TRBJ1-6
CASSVTGESPLHF
TGCGCCAGCAGCGTGACAGGGGAATCACCCCTCCACTTT
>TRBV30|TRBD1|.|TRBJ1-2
CALAGQGAYGYTF
TGTGCCCTAGCGGGCCAGGGGGCTTATGGCTACACCTTC
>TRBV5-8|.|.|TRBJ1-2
CASSLNRDSLWTYTF
TGTGCCAGCAGCCTCAATAGGGACTCCCTGTGGACCTACACCTTC
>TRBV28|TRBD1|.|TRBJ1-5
CASSTGGGGAQPQHF
TGTGCCAGCAGTACAGGGGGTGGTGGAGCTCAGCCCCAGCATTTT
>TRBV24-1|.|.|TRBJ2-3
CATSDLRDTQYF
TGTGCCACCAGTGATTTGAGAGATACGCAGTATTTT
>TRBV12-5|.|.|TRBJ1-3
CASALGRSGNTIYF
TGTGCTAGTGCCTTGGGGCGCTCTGGAAACACCATATATTTT
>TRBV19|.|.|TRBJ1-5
CASSIGFPQPQHF
TGTGCCAGTAGTATTGGCTTCCCCCAGCCCCAGCATTTT
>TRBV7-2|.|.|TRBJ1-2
CASRGGSFGYTF
TGTGCCAGCAGGGGGGGGTCCTTTGGCTACACCTTC
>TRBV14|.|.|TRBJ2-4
CASSPVGAKNIQYF
TGTGCCAGCAGCCCCGTGGGAGCCAAAAACATTCAGTACTTC
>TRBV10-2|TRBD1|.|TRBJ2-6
CASSEVAGGASGANVLTF
TGCGCCAGCAGTGAGGTAGCAGGGGGCGCCTCTGGGGCCAACGTCCTGACTTTC
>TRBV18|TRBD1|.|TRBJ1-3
CASSPGTGRGNTIYF
TGTGCCAGCTCACCCGGGACAGGGAGAGGAAACACCATATATTTT
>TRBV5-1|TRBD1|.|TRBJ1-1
CASKGARETEAFF
TGCGCCAGCAAGGGGGCGCGAGAAACTGAAGCTTTCTTT
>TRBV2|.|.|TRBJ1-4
CASTGGNRGEKLFF
TGTGCCAGCACCGGAGGGAACAGAGGGGAAAAACTGTTTTTT
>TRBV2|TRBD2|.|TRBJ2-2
CASSGGGPTGELFF
TGTGCCAGCAGCGGCGGGGGGCCCACAGGGGAGCTGTTTTTT
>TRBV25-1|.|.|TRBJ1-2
CASSDTHTGTYGYTF
TGTGCCAGCAGTGATACTCATACAGGGACCTATGGCTACACCTTC
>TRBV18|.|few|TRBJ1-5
CASSLGPGGSNQPQHF
TGTGCCAGCTCACTCGGGCCTGGGGGGAGCAATCAGCCCCAGCATTTT
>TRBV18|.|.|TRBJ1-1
CASSQRKENTEAFF
TGTGCCAGCTCACAAAGGAAGGAGAACACTGAAGCTTTCTTT
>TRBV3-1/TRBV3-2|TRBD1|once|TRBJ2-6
CASSQTGGTASGANVLTF
TGTGCCAGCAGCCAGACCGGTGGGACAGCCTCTGGGGCCAACGTCCTGACTTTC